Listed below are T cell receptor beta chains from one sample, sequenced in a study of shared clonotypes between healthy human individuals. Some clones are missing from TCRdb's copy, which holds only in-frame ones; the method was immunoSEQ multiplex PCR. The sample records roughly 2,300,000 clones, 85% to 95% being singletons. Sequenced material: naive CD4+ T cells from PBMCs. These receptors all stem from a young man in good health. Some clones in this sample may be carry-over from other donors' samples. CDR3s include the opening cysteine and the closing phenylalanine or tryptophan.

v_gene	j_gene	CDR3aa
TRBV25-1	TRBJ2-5	CASSEAGLGLETQYF
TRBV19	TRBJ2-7	CASSIGTGAYEQYF
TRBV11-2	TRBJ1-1	CASSQKTGANTEAFF
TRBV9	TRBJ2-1	CASSRRQGSGSYNEQFF
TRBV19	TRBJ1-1	CASSIGGVGTEAFF
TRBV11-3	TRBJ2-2	CASSLGFLSGELFF
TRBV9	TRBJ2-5	CASSVRGTGGETQYF
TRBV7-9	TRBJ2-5	CASSPPPGAAQYF
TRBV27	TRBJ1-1	CASSPGRGVENTEAFF
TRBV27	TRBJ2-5	CASSTRASTQYF
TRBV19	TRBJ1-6	CASSYRQGNNSPLHF
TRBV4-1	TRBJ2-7	CASSQEGLGTYEQYF
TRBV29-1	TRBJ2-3	CSVGIAGGPGTQYF
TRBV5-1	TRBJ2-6	CASSPAGTGSSGANVLTF
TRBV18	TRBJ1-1	CASSPPRAGNTEAFF
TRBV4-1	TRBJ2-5	CASSQFSRFWETQYF
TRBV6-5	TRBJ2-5	CASSWTEHRAQYF
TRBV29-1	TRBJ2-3	CSVVGGNQITDTQYF